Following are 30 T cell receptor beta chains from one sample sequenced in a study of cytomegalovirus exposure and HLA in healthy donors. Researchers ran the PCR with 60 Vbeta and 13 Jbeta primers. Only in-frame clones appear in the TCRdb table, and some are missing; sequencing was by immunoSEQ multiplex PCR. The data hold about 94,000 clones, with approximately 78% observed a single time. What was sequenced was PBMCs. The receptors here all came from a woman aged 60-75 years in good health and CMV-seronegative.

In DNA form, the CDR3 reads TGTGCCAGCAGTAACTGGGGGGGGCAGTACTTC. Translating it yields CASSNWGGQYF. V is TRBV2 and J is TRBJ2-7, with 7 bases lining up with TRBD2. There are 11 residues in the CDR3. Trimming removed 5 bases from V and 9 bases from J; junction bases left unmatched: 4. Germline CDR1 reads SNHLY; CDR2 reads FYNNEI.

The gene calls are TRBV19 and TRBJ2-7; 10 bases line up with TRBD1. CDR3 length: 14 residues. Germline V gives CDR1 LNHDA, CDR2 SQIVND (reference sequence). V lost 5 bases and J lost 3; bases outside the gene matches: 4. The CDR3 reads CASSSRDRGYEQYF. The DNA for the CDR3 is TGTGCCAGTAGTTCAAGGGACAGGGGCTACGAGCAGTACTTC.

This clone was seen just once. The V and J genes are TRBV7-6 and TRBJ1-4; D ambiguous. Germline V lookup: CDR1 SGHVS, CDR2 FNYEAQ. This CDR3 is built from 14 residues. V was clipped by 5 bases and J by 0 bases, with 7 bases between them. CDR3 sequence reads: CASSPSPTNEKLFF. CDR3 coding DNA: TGTGCCAGCAGCCCCTCCCCAACTAATGAAAAACTGTTTTTT. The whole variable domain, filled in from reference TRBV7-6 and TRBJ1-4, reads GAGVSQSPRYKVTKRGQDVALRCDPISGHVSLYWYRQALGQGPEFLTYFNYEAQQDKSGLPNDRFSAERPEGSISTLTIQRTEQRDSAMYRCASSPSPTNEKLFFGSGTQLSVL.

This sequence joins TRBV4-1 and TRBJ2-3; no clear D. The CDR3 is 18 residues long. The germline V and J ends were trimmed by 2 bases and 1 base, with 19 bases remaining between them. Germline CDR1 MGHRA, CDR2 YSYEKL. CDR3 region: CASSQSAPRGGGTDTQYF. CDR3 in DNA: TGCGCCAGCAGCCAAAGCGCGCCACGAGGTGGAGGCACAGATACGCAGTATTTT.

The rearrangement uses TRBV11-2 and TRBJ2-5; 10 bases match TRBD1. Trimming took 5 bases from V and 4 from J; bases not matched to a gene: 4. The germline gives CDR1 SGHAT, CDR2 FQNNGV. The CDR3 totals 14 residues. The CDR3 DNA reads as TGTGCCAGCAGCGCGACAGGGGGCTTAGAGACCCAGTACTTC. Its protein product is CASSATGGLETQYF.

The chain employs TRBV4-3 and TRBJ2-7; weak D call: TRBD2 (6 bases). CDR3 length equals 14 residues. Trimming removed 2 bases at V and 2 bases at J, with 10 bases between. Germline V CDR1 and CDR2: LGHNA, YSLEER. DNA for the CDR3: TGCGCCAGCAGCCAATGGGACTCCACCTACGAGCAGTACTTC. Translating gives CASSQWDSTYEQYF.

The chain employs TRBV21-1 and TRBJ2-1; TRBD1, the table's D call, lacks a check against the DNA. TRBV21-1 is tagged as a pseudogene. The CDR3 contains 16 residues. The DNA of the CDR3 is TGTGCCAGCAGCAAAGTCAGGGGGGCAAGATACAATGAGCAGTTCTTC. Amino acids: CASSKVRGARYNEQFF.

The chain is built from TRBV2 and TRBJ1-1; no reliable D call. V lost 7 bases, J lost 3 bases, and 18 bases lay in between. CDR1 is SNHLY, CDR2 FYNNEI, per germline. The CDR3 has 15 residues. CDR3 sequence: CASTADTGGHTEAFF. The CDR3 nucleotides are TGTGCCAGCACCGCAGACACCGGTGGTCACACTGAAGCTTTCTTT. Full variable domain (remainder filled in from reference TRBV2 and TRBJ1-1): EPEVTQTPSHQVTQMGQEVILRCVPISNHLYFYWYRQILGQKVEFLVSFYNNEISEKSEIFDDQFSVERPDGSNFTLKIRSTKLEDSAMYFCASTADTGGHTEAFFGQGTRLTVV.

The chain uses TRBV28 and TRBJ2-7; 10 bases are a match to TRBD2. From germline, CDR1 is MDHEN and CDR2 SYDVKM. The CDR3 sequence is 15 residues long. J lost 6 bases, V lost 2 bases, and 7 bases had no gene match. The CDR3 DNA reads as TGTGCCAGCAGTTTAACTAGCGGGAACTTGGGCGAGCAGTACTTC. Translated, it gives CASSLTSGNLGEQYF.

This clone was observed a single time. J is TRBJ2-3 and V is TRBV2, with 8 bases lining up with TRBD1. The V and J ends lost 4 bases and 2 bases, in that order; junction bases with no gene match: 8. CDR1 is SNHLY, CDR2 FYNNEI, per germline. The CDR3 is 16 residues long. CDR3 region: CASSGTGQGLTDTQYF. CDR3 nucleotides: TGTGCCAGCAGTGGAACTGGACAGGGCCTCACAGATACGCAGTATTTT.

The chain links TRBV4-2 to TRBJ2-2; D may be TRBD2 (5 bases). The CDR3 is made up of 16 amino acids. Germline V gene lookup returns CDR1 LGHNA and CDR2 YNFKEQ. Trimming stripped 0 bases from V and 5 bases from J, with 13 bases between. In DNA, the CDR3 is TGTGCCAGCAGCCAAGAGGGATTTACTAGAACCGGGGAGCTGTTTTTT. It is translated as CASSQEGFTRTGELFF.

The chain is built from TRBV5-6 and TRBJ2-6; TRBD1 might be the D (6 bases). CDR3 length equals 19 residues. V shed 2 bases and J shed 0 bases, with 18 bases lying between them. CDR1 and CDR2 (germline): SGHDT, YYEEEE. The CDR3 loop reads CASSLTLGTHLSGANVLTF. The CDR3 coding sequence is TGTGCCAGCAGCTTAACCCTCGGGACACATCTCTCTGGGGCCAACGTCCTGACTTTC.

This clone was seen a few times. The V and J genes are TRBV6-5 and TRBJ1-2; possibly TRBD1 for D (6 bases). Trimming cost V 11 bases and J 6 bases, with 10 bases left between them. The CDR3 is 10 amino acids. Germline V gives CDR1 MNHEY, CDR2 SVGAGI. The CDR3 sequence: CAGNRDGYTF. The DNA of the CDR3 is TGTGCCGGTAACAGGGATGGCTACACCTTC.

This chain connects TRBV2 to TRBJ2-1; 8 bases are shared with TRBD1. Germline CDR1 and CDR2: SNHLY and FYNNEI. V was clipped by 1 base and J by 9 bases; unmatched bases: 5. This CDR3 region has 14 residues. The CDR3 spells CASSEETGDLEQFF. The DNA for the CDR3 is TGTGCCAGCAGTGAAGAGACAGGGGATCTTGAGCAGTTCTTC.

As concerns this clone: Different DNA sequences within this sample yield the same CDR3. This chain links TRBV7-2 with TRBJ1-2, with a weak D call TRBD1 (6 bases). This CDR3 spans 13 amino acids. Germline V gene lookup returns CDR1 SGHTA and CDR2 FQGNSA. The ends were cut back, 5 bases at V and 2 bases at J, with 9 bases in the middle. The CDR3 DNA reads TGTGCCAGCAGCCCCGACAGGAACTATGGCTACACCTTC. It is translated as CASSPDRNYGYTF.

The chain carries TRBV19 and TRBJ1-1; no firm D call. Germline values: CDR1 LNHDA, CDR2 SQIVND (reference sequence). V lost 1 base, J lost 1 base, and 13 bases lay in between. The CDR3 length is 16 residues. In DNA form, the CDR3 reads TGTGCCAGTAGTATAGCCCGACCGCCGGGGAACACTGAAGCTTTCTTT. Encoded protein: CASSIARPPGNTEAFF.

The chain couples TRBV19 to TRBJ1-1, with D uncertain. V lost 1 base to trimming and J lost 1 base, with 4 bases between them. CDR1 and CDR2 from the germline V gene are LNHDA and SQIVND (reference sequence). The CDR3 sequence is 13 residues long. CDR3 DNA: TGTGCCAGTAGTATAGGGCAGAACACTGAAGCTTTCTTT. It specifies CASSIGQNTEAFF.

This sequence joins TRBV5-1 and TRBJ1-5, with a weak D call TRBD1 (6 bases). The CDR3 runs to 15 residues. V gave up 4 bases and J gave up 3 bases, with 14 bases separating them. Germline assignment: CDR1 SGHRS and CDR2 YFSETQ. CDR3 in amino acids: CASSAEGGSNQPQHF. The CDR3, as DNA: TGCGCCAGCAGCGCCGAAGGGGGATCCAATCAGCCCCAGCATTTT. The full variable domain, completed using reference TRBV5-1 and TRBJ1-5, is KAGVTQTPRYLIKTRGQQVTLSCSPISGHRSVSWYQQTPGQGLQFLFEYFSETQRNKGNFPGRFSGRQFSNSRSEMNVSTLELGDSALYLCASSAEGGSNQPQHFGDGTRLSIL.

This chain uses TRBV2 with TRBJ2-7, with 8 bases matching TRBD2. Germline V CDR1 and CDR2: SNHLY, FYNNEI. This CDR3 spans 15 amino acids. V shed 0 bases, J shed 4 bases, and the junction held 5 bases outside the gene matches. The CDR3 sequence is CASSEAGLASYEQYF. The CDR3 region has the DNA TGTGCCAGCAGTGAAGCAGGACTAGCCTCTTACGAGCAGTACTTC.

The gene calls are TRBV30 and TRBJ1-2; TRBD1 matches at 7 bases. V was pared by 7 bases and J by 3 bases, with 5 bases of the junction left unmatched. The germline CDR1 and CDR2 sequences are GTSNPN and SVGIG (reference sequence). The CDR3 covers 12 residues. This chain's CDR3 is CASSRGDYGYTF. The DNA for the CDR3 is TGTGCCTCAAGCAGGGGGGACTATGGCTACACCTTC.

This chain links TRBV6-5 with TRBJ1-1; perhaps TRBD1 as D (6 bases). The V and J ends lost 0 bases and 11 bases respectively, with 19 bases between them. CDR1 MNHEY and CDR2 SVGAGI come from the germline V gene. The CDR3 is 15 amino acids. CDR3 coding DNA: TGTGCCAGCAGTTACTCGAGAACAGGGACTACGAAGGCTTTCTTT. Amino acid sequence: CASSYSRTGTTKAFF.

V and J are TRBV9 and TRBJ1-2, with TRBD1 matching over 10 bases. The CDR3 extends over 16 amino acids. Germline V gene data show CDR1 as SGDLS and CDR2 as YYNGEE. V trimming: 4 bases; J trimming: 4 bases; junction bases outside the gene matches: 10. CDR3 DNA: TGTGCCAGCAGCCGGCCCGGGACAGGGGAGAGCTATGGCTACACCTTC. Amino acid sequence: CASSRPGTGESYGYTF.

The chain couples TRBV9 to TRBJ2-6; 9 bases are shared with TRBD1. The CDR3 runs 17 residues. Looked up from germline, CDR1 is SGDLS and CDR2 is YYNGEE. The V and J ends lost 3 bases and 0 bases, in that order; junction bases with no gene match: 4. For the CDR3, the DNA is TGTGCCAGCAGCGCCCGGGACAGGGCCTCTGGGGCCAACGTCCTGACTTTC. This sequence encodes CASSARDRASGANVLTF.

The CDR3 DNA sequence: TGCGCCAGCAGTTCGGGGACAGGGGAGCTTTCTGAAGCTTTCTTT. As protein: CASSSGTGELSEAFF. The chain links TRBV5-1 to TRBJ1-1; 10 bases are a match to TRBD1. After removal of 5 bases from V and 6 bases from J, the junction contained 10 bases not matched to a gene. This CDR3 spans 15 amino acids. Germline lookup yields CDR1 SGHRS and CDR2 YFSETQ.

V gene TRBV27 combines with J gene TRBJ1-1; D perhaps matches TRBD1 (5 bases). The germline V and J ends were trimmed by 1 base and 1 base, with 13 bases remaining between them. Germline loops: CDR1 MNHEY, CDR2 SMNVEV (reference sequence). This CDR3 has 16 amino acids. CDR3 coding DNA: TGTGCCAGCAGTTTATATGGGGCGGCTGCGAACACTGAAGCTTTCTTT. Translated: CASSLYGAAANTEAFF.

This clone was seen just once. CDR3 amino acids: CAISAGTGGQPQHF. Written as DNA, the CDR3 is TGTGCCATCAGTGCCGGGACAGGGGGTCAGCCCCAGCATTTT. The J gene is TRBJ1-5, the V gene TRBV10-3; 11 bases fit TRBD1. The germline V gene encodes CDR1 ENHRY and CDR2 SYGVKD. With V trimmed by 4 bases and J by 6 bases, 2 bases remained unmatched. CDR3 size: 14 residues.

The CDR3 coding sequence is TGCGCCAGCAGCCCAGAGACAGGGTTACGTGAGCAGTTCTTC. Residues: CASSPETGLREQFF. The chain couples TRBV4-3 to TRBJ2-1, with 7 nucleotides matching TRBD1. V shed 4 bases and J 9 bases; nucleotides not matched to a gene: 9. CDR1 is LGHNA, CDR2 YSLEER, per germline. CDR3 size: 14 residues.

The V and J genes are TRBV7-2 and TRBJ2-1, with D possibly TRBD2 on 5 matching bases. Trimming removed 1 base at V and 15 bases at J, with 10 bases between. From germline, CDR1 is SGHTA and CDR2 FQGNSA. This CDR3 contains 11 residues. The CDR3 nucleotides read TGTGCCAGCAGCTTAGAAACAGAGGGGTTCTTC. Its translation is CASSLETEGFF.

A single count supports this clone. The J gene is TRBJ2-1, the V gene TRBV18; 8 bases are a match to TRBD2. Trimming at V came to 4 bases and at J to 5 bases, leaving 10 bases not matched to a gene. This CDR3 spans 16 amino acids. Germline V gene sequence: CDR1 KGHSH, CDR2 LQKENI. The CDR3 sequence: CASSLTTLADNNEQFF. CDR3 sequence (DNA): TGTGCCAGCTCACTAACTACACTAGCGGACAACAATGAGCAGTTCTTC.

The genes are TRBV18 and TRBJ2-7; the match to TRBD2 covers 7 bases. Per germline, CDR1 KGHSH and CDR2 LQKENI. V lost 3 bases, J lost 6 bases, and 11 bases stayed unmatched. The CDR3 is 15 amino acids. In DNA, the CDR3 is TGTGCCAGCTCACCGACAGCGGGACCGTTTGGCGAGCAGTACTTC. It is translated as CASSPTAGPFGEQYF.